This TCR beta chain is drawn from a study of T-cell memory formation after mild COVID-19. Study as a whole: TCR clusters mostly belonged to single donors.

TCRdb recomputed calls from the 5' RACE reads with MiXCR, one row per CDR3 protein. The sample shows 150,000 to 200,000 distinct CDR3 sequences, about a fifth of them seen only once. CDR1 and CDR2 (germline): SGHRS, YFSETQ. Trimming left V 5 bases short and J 2 bases short, with 13 bases between. The CDR3 sequence is 14 residues long. The sequenced material came from PBMCs or a T cell subset sorted from them (not recorded which). The gene calls are TRBV5-1 and TRBJ1-2, with D possibly TRBD1 on 5 matching bases. The clonotype was recovered from an adult woman who had mild COVID-19 (a few samples of this study predate the infection). Cell type and time point are not known. CDR3 region: CASRVGTDNYGYTF. The CDR3 DNA sequence: TGCGCCAGCAGGGTAGGGACGGACAACTATGGCTACACCTTC. Full variable domain (outside the CDR3, taken from reference TRBV5-1 and TRBJ1-2): KAGVTQTPRYLIKTRGQQVTLSCSPISGHRSVSWYQQTPGQGLQFLFEYFSETQRNKGNFPGRFSGRQFSNSRSEMNVSTLELGDSALYLCASRVGTDNYGYTFGSGTRLTVV.